This T cell receptor beta chain was sequenced during a study of blood T cell repertoires in COVID-19. Study information: Sites across the United States, Italy and Spain contributed samples from acute and convalescent COVID-19.

Profiled with immunoSEQ multiplex PCR; TCRdb holds only in-frame clones, not every one. Found here are about 360,000 clones, around 88% of them singletons; the top ten hold about 7.6%. The V gene lost 1 base and the J gene lost 4 bases, with 8 bases spanning the gap. The CDR3 is 13 amino acids. Germline CDR1 is SGHRS and CDR2 is YFSETQ. The rearrangement links TRBV5-1 to TRBJ2-5; D gene uncertain. The source is a woman aged 55-75 years with COVID-19, enrolled during active disease. Sequenced sample: peripheral blood. The CDR3 region is CASSLLSSETQYF. For the CDR3, the DNA is TGCGCCAGCAGCTTGCTCTCTTCAGAGACCCAGTACTTC.